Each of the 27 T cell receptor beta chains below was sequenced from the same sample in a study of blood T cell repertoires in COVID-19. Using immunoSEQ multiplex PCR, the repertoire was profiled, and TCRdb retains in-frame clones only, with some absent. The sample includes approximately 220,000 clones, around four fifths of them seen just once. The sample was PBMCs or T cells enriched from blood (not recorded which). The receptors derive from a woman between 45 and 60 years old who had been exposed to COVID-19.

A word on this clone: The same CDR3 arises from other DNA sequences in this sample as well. The CDR3 loop reads CASSIRTGRQETQYF. In DNA form, the CDR3 reads TGTGCCAGTAGTATCCGGACAGGGCGCCAAGAGACCCAGTACTTC. This sequence joins TRBV19 and TRBJ2-5, with TRBD1 matching 8 bases. Germline V gene data show CDR1 as LNHDA and CDR2 as SQIVND (reference sequence). Germline trimming cut 3 bases from V and 1 base from J; bases unmatched to any gene: 4. The CDR3 is 15 amino acids.

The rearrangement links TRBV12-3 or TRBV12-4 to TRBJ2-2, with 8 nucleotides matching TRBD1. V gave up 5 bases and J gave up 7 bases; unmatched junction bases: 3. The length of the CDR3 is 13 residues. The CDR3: CASSPGQGGELFF. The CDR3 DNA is TGTGCCAGCAGTCCCGGACAGGGCGGGGAGCTGTTTTTT.

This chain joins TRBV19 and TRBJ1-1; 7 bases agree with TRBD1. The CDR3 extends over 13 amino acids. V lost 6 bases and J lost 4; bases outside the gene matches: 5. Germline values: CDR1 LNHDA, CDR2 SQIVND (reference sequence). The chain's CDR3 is CASSRGGGTEAFF. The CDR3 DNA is TGTGCCAGTAGCAGAGGGGGCGGCACTGAAGCTTTCTTT.

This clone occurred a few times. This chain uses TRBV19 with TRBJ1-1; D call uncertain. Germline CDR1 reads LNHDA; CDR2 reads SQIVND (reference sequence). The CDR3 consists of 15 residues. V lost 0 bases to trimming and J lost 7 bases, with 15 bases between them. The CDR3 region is CASSIDSIIHREAFF. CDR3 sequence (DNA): TGTGCCAGTAGTATAGATTCAATTATACACCGTGAAGCTTTCTTT.

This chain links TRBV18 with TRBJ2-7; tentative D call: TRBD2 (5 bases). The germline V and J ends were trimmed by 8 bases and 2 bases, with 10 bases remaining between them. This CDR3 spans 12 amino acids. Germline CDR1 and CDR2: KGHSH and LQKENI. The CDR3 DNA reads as TGTGCCAGCCCAGGAGGTGCCTACGAGCAGTACTTC. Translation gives CASPGGAYEQYF.

The CDR3 region has the DNA TGTGCCAGCAGCTGGTTGTGGGGCCTTTCCTATGGCTACACCTTC. It is translated as CASSWLWGLSYGYTF. This chain connects TRBV5-4 to TRBJ1-2, with D possibly being TRBD1 (5 bases). The germline V gene has CDR1 SGHNT and CDR2 YYREEE (reference sequence). The CDR3 runs to 15 residues. Between the trimmed V and J ends, which lost 3 bases and 4 bases, there was a span of 16 bases. Combining the CDR3 with reference TRBV5-4 and TRBJ1-2 gives the whole variable domain ETGVTQSPTHLIKTRGQQVTLRCSSQSGHNTVSWYQQALGQGPQFIFQYYREEENGRGNFPPRFSGLQFPNYSSELNVNALELDDSALYLCASSWLWGLSYGYTFGSGTRLTVV.

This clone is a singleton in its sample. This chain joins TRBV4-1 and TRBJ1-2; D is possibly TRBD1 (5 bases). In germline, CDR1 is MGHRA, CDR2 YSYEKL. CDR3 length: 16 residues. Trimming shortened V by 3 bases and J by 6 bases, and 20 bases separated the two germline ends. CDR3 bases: TGCGCCAGCAGCCACCCTCGGGGGGAGGGCTCGGATGGCTACACCTTC. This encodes CASSHPRGEGSDGYTF.

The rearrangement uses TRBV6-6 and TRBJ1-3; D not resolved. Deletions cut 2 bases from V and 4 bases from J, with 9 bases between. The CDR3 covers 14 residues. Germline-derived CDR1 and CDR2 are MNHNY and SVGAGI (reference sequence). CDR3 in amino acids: CASSYDGLGNTIYF. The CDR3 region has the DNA TGTGCCAGCAGTTACGACGGACTCGGAAACACCATATATTTT.

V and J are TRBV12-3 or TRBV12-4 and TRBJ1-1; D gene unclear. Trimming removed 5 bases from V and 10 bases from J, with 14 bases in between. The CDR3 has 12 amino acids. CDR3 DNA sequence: TGTGCCAGCAGTCCTCCAAACTTAAGAGCTTTCTTT. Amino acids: CASSPPNLRAFF.

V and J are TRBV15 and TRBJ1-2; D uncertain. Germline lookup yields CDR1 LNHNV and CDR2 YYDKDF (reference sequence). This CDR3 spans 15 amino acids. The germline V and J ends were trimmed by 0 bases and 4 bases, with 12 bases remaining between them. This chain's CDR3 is CATSRDYEGAYGYTF. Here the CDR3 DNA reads TGTGCCACCAGCAGAGACTATGAGGGCGCCTATGGCTACACCTTC.

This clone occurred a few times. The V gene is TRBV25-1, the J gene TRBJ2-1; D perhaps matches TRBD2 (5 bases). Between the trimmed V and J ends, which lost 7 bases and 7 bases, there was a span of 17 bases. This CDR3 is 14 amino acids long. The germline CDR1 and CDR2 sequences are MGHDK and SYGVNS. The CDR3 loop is CASKPGVTLNEQFF. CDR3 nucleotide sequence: TGTGCCAGCAAGCCCGGGGTCACCCTGAATGAGCAGTTCTTC.

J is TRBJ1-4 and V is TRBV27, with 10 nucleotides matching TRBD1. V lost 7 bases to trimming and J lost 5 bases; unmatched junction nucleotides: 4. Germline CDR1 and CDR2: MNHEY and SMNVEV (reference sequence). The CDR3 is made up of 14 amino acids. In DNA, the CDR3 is TGTGCCAGCAAGTGGGACAGGGGAAATGAAAAACTGTTTTTT. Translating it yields CASKWDRGNEKLFF.

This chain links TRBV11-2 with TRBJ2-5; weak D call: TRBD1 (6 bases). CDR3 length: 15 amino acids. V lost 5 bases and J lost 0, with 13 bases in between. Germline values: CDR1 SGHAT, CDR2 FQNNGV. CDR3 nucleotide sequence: TGTGCCAGCAGCCGCATGGGGGCATACCAAGAGACCCAGTACTTC. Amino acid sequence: CASSRMGAYQETQYF.

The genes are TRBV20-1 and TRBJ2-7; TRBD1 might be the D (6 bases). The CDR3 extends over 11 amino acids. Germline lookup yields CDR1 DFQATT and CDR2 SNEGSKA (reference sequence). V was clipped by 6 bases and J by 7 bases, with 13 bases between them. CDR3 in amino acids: CSALDTGEQYF. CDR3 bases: TGCAGTGCCTTAGATACAGGGGAGCAGTACTTC.

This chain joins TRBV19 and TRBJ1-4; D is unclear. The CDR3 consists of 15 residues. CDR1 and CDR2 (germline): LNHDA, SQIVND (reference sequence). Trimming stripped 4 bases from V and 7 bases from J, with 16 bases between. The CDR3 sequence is CASSNPSKAGEKLFF. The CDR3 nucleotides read TGTGCCAGTAGTAATCCTTCCAAAGCGGGTGAAAAACTGTTTTTT.

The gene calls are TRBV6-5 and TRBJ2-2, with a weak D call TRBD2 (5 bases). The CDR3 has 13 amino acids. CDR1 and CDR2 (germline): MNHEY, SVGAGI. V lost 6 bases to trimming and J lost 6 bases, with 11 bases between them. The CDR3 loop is CASSPVRAGELFF. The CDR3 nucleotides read TGTGCCAGCAGCCCAGTGAGGGCCGGGGAGCTGTTTTTT.

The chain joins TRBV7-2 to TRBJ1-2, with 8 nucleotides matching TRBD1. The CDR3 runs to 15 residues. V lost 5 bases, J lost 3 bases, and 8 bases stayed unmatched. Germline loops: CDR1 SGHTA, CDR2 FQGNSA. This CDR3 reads CASSTRQGPYYGYTF. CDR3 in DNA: TGTGCCAGCAGCACCCGACAGGGGCCTTACTATGGCTACACCTTC.

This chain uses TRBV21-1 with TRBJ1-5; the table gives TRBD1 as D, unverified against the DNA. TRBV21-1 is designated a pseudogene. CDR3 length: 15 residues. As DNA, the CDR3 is TGTGCCAGCAGCAAAACAGGGGATAGCAATCAGCCCCAGCATTTT. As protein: CASSKTGDSNQPQHF.

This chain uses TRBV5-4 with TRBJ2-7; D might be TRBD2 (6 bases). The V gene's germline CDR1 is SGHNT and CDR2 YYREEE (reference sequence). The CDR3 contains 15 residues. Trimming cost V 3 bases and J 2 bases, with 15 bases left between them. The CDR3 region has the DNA TGTGCCAGCAGCTCCCGCGGGGACGTTACCTACGAGCAGTACTTC. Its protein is CASSSRGDVTYEQYF.

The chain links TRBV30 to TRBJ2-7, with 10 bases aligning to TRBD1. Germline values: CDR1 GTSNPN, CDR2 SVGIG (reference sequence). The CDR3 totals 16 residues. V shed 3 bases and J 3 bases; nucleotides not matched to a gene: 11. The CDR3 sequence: CAWRFITGQGIYEQYF. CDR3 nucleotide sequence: TGTGCCTGGAGATTCATCACGGGACAGGGGATCTACGAGCAGTACTTC.

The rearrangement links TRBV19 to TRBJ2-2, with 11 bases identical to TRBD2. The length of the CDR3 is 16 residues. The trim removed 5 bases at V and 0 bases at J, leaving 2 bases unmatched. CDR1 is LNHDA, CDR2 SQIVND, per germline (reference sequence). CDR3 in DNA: TGTGCCAGTAGTTTAGCGGGGGGGCCGAACACCGGGGAGCTGTTTTTT. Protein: CASSLAGGPNTGELFF. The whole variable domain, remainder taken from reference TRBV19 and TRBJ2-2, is DGGITQSPKYLFRKEGQNVTLSCEQNLNHDAMYWYRQDPGQGLRLIYYSQIVNDFQKGDIAEGYSVSREKKESFPLTVTSAQKNPTAFYLCASSLAGGPNTGELFFGEGSRLTVL.

The CDR3 protein is CASSDSGRGYEKLFF. The CDR3 coding sequence is TGCGCCAGCAGTGACTCCGGCCGGGGTTATGAAAAACTGTTTTTT. The V call is TRBV10-1, the J call TRBJ1-4; no firm D call. Germline CDR1 and CDR2: WNHNN and SYGVQD (reference sequence). This CDR3 has 15 residues. The V gene lost 3 bases and the J gene lost 6 bases, with 14 bases spanning the gap.

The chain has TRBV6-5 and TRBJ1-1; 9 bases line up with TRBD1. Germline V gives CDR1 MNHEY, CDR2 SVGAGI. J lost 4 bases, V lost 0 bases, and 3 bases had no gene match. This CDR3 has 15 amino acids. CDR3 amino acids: CASSYSGQGTTEAFF. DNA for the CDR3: TGTGCCAGCAGTTACTCCGGACAGGGGACCACTGAAGCTTTCTTT.

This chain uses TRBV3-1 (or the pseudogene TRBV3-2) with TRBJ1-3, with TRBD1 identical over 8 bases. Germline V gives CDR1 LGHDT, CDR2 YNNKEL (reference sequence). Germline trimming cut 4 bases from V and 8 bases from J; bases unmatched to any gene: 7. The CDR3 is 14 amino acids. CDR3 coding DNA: TGTGCCAGCAGCCGGTACAGGGGGATAGACACCATATATTTT. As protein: CASSRYRGIDTIYF.

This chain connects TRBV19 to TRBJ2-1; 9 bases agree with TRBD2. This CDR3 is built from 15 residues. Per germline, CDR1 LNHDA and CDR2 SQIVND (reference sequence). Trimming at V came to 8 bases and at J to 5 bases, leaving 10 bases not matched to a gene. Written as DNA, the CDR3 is TGTGCCAGTGGTTTTCTAGCGGGGAGGGACAATGAGCAGTTCTTC. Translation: CASGFLAGRDNEQFF.

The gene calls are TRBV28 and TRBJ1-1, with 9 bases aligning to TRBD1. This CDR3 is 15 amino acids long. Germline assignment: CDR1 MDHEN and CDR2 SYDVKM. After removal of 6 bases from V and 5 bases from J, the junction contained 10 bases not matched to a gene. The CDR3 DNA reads TGTGCCAGCAGCCCTACAGGGGGCGGTTGGACTGAAGCTTTCTTT. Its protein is CASSPTGGGWTEAFF.

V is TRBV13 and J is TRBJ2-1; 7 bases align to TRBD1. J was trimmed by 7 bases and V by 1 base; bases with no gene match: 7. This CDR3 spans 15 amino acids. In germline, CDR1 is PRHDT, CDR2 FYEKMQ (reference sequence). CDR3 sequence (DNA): TGTGCCAGCAGCTTAGTAGGACAGGCAGGTAATGAGCAGTTCTTC. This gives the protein CASSLVGQAGNEQFF.